What follows describes a single T cell receptor (beta chain). The target antigen is unknown. The sample is drawn from a study of identical twins. The study, taken as a whole, reports: Conclusions leaned on cross-sectional statistical analysis and did not track the same donors over time. Invariant T cells like MAIT and iNKT could partly confound the zero-insertion analyses. Some out-of-frame alpha sequences were shared by twins, and these showed excess low generation probability.

One entry per CDR3 protein results from TCRdb running MiXCR on the 5' RACE reads. The repertoire holds about 530,000 distinct CDR3 sequences, with about 16% as singletons. These same data were also listed under a study on yellow fever vaccine responses in identical twins.

Sample: CD4+ T cells sorted from blood. This receptor was identified in a woman aged 18-29 years in good health.

The CDR3 protein is CASSNDNIQYF. The CDR3 DNA follows: TGTGCCAGCAGTAACGACAACATTCAGTACTTC. The chain combines TRBV2 with TRBJ2-4; D gene ambiguous. There are 11 residues in the CDR3. The V end lost 5 bases, the J end lost 7 bases, and 6 bases lay between the germline ends. The germline CDR1 and CDR2 sequences are SNHLY and FYNNEI.